This entry concerns a single T cell receptor beta chain. The antigen is undetermined. Primers included in the PCR were 60 Vbeta and 13 Jbeta primers. Using immunoSEQ multiplex PCR, the repertoire was profiled, and TCRdb retains in-frame clones only, with some absent. The repertoire holds 75,000 to 95,000 clones, with around 66% as singletons. CDR1 and CDR2 from the germline V gene are SGDLS and YYNGEE. This CDR3 has 14 amino acids. Trimming took 3 bases from V and 5 from J; bases not matched to a gene: 3. This sample was included in a study of cytomegalovirus exposure and HLA in healthy donors. Overall study findings and caveats: A missense variant in DCLRE1C was later tied to TCR beta V- and J-gene trimming.

The rearrangement uses TRBV9 and TRBJ1-5; TRBD1 matches at 9 bases. The sequencing input was PBMCs. This TCR was sampled from a man between 25 and 39 years old in good health and CMV-seronegative. CDR3 protein: CASSGTGGDQPQHF. The CDR3 DNA is TGTGCCAGCAGCGGTACAGGGGGCGATCAGCCCCAGCATTTT. Together with reference TRBV9 and TRBJ1-5, the CDR3 gives the full variable domain: DSGVTQTPKHLITATGQRVTLRCSPRSGDLSVYWYQQSLDQGLQFLIQYYNGEERAKGNILERFSAQQFPDLHSELNLSSLELGDSALYFCASSGTGGDQPQHFGDGTRLSIL.